Listed here are 28 T cell receptor beta chains from one sample, sequenced in a study of T cells in narcolepsy. Generated by immunoSEQ multiplex PCR, the TCRdb table keeps only in-frame clones and is missing some. The sample includes tens of thousands of clones, over 75% of them seen just once. The specimen sequenced was CD45RA- memory CD4+ T cells from PBMCs. These TCRs come from a human donor with narcolepsy.

This chain joins TRBV20-1 and TRBJ2-1; D possibly corresponds to TRBD1 (5 bases). Germline CDR1 is DFQATT and CDR2 is SNEGSKA (reference sequence). CDR3 length: 11 amino acids. The V end was cut by 5 bases, the J end by 10 bases, with 12 bases between. CDR3 in DNA: TGCAGTGCTGGGGCGCGCGGAGAGCAGTTCTTC. It encodes CSAGARGEQFF.

The rearrangement joins TRBV29-1 to TRBJ2-3, with D uncertain. Trimming pared 2 bases from V and 5 bases from J, leaving 8 bases between. This CDR3 region has 12 residues. Per germline, CDR1 SQVTM and CDR2 ANQGSEA. CDR3 sequence (DNA): TGCAGCGTTGAACTGTCAGGAGATACGCAGTATTTT. Protein product: CSVELSGDTQYF.

This clone was observed once. V gene TRBV19 combines with J gene TRBJ2-1; D perhaps matches TRBD1 (6 bases). The length of the CDR3 is 14 residues. Germline lookup yields CDR1 LNHDA and CDR2 SQIVND (reference sequence). The V and J ends lost 6 bases and 4 bases respectively, with 13 bases between them. CDR3: CASSQQGSYNEQFF. The CDR3 region has the DNA TGTGCCAGTAGCCAACAGGGATCTTACAATGAGCAGTTCTTC.

The chain employs TRBV18 and TRBJ2-2, with a possible D match to TRBD2 (6 bases). Trimming took off 6 bases at V and 5 bases at J, with 16 bases between the two ends. This CDR3 comprises 15 residues. CDR1 and CDR2 from the germline V gene are KGHSH and LQKENI. DNA of the CDR3: TGTGCCAGCTCGACCGGGCAGGGAGGAACCGGGGAGCTGTTTTTT. It translates to CASSTGQGGTGELFF. Together with reference TRBV18 and TRBJ2-2, the CDR3 gives the full variable domain: NAGVMQNPRHLVRRRGQEARLRCSPMKGHSHVYWYRQLPEEGLKFMVYLQKENIIDESGMPKERFSAEFPKEGPSILRIQQVVRGDSAAYFCASSTGQGGTGELFFGEGSRLTVL.

The rearrangement uses TRBV4-1 and TRBJ1-6; no firm D call. The germline V and J ends were trimmed by 1 base and 6 bases, with 10 bases remaining between them. Looked up from germline, CDR1 is MGHRA and CDR2 is YSYEKL. This CDR3 is built from 15 residues. CDR3: CASSQASTFNSPLHF. CDR3 in DNA: TGCGCCAGCAGCCAAGCCTCTACCTTTAATTCACCCCTCCACTTT.

V is TRBV14 and J is TRBJ2-7; 11 positions agree with TRBD1. The length of the CDR3 is 16 residues. From germline, CDR1 is SGHDN and CDR2 FVKESK. V shed 4 bases, J shed 3 bases, and the junction held 8 bases outside the gene matches. Here the CDR3 DNA reads TGTGCCAGCAGCCGAACCCGGACAGGGGGCTTCTACGAGCAGTACTTC. Translated: CASSRTRTGGFYEQYF.

V usage is TRBV5-4 and J usage is TRBJ2-7, with 7 bases fitting TRBD2. This CDR3 spans 16 amino acids. Trimming removed 5 bases from V and 2 bases from J; junction bases left unmatched: 13. Germline CDR1 SGHNT, CDR2 YYREEE (reference sequence). This CDR3 is CASSLLAFRPAYEQYF. CDR3 DNA sequence: TGTGCCAGCAGTCTACTAGCGTTTCGCCCCGCCTACGAGCAGTACTTC.

This clone turned up a few times. CDR3 amino acids: CASSLRQSLTPGELFF. The DNA of the CDR3 is TGCGCCAGCAGCTTGAGACAGAGTCTGACCCCCGGGGAGCTGTTTTTT. This chain uses TRBV5-1 with TRBJ2-2, with D possibly TRBD1 on 5 matching bases. Between the trimmed V and J ends, which lost 1 base and 6 bases, there was a span of 16 bases. CDR1 and CDR2 from the germline V gene are SGHRS and YFSETQ. The CDR3 has 16 residues.

The chain's CDR3 is CASKGTGNTEAFF. CDR3 nucleotides: TGTGCCAGCAAAGGGACGGGTAACACTGAAGCTTTCTTT. The J gene is TRBJ1-1, the V gene TRBV2, with a weak D call TRBD1 (5 bases). Trimming pared 7 bases from V and 2 bases from J, leaving 11 bases between. CDR1 is SNHLY, CDR2 FYNNEI, per germline. The CDR3 has 13 residues.

This sequence joins TRBV10-3 and TRBJ1-2, with a possible D match to TRBD1 (5 bases). The V end lost 3 bases, the J end lost 8 bases, and 13 bases lay between the germline ends. Germline-derived CDR1 and CDR2 are ENHRY and SYGVKD. This CDR3 is built from 13 residues. The CDR3 DNA follows: TGTGCCATCAGTGATGGGACCGGTAGGGGCTACACCTTC. Translated, it gives CAISDGTGRGYTF.

The J gene is TRBJ2-1, the V gene TRBV5-6; D is uncertain. The CDR3 runs to 15 residues. The germline V gene encodes CDR1 SGHDT and CDR2 YYEEEE. V was cut by 0 bases and J by 0 bases, with 7 bases left in between. In DNA form, the CDR3 reads TGTGCCAGCAGCTTGGGGGCCGCCTCCTACAATGAGCAGTTCTTC. The encoded protein is CASSLGAASYNEQFF.

This rearrangement joins TRBV4-3 to TRBJ1-3; the match to TRBD1 covers 8 bases. The CDR3 contains 17 residues. Germline V lookup: CDR1 LGHNA, CDR2 YSLEER. V shed 4 bases and J 0 bases; nucleotides not matched to a gene: 8. For the CDR3, the DNA is TGCGCCAGCAGCCGCGGGACAGGCGGTGTCTCTGGAAACACCATATATTTT. As protein: CASSRGTGGVSGNTIYF.

This chain joins TRBV2 and TRBJ2-3; 10 nucleotides align to TRBD2. Germline V gene lookup returns CDR1 SNHLY and CDR2 FYNNEI. The CDR3 is made up of 16 amino acids. V was pared by 1 base and J by 4 bases, with 5 bases of the junction left unmatched. CDR3 sequence: CASSEDLAGAADTQYF. The CDR3 DNA is TGTGCCAGCAGTGAAGACCTAGCGGGGGCGGCAGATACGCAGTATTTT.

The chain is built from TRBV27 and TRBJ2-7; D remains ambiguous. The CDR3 sequence is 13 residues long. Germline values: CDR1 MNHEY, CDR2 SMNVEV (reference sequence). The V end was cut by 0 bases, the J end by 0 bases, with 3 bases between. The CDR3 reads CASSLSVSYEQYF. In nucleotides, the CDR3 is TGTGCCAGCAGTTTATCGGTCTCCTACGAGCAGTACTTC.

V and J are TRBV5-1 and TRBJ1-4, with 9 positions matching TRBD1. The CDR3 spans 17 residues. V lost 5 bases to trimming and J lost 7 bases; unmatched junction nucleotides: 15. Germline V gene data show CDR1 as SGHRS and CDR2 as YFSETQ. CDR3 sequence (DNA): TGCGCCAGCAGTTATTCCGGGACAGGGAAGGTCGGTGAAAAACTGTTTTTT. Its translation is CASSYSGTGKVGEKLFF.

J is TRBJ2-3 and V is TRBV4-1; D is ambiguous. Germline CDR1 MGHRA, CDR2 YSYEKL. The CDR3 is 15 residues long. Trimming removed 1 base at V and 4 bases at J, with 12 bases between. Here the CDR3 reads CASSQGQLTADTQYF. The DNA of the CDR3 is TGCGCCAGCAGCCAAGGACAACTCACCGCAGATACGCAGTATTTT.

A word on this clone: This CDR3 is also generated by other DNA sequences in the sample. V usage is TRBV5-1 and J usage is TRBJ2-3; TRBD1 is a possible D gene (6 bases). Trimming took off 1 base at V and 1 base at J, with 7 bases between the two ends. CDR3 length equals 14 residues. In germline, CDR1 is SGHRS, CDR2 YFSETQ. CDR3 coding DNA: TGCGCCAGCAGCTTGCCAGGGGGCACAGATACGCAGTATTTT. Translated, it gives CASSLPGGTDTQYF.

V usage is TRBV7-8 and J usage is TRBJ1-4, with D uncertain. Between the trimmed V and J ends, which lost 0 bases and 5 bases, there was a span of 7 bases. There are 14 residues in the CDR3. CDR1 is SGHVS and CDR2 is FQNEAQ in the germline V gene. CDR3 sequence: CASSLARVNEKLFF. In DNA form, the CDR3 reads TGTGCCAGCAGCTTAGCGAGGGTCAATGAAAAACTGTTTTTT.

There are a few counts of this clone. The J gene is TRBJ2-5, the V gene TRBV7-9; unclear D gene. Germline V gene data show CDR1 as SEHNR and CDR2 as FQNEAQ (reference sequence). V lost 3 bases and J 1 base, leaving 6 bases between the germline ends. The CDR3 has 13 residues. This CDR3 is CASSFWGQETQYF. CDR3 DNA: TGTGCCAGCAGCTTTTGGGGCCAAGAGACCCAGTACTTC.

As for this clone: Since the CDR3 does not end with the conserved phenylalanine or tryptophan, this likely comes from a read error. The limits of the CDR3 on the DNA are not certain, so only TCRdb's listed CDR3 is given. The J gene is TRBJ1-1, the V gene TRBV20-1; the table's D call, TRBD1, has no DNA check behind it. The CDR3 spans 10 amino acids, including both terminal residues. In germline, CDR1 is DFQATT, CDR2 SNEGSKA (reference sequence). CDR3 loop: CSARHLTGGI.

This chain uses TRBV11-3 with TRBJ1-3; possibly TRBD1 for D (6 bases). The CDR3 has 15 residues. CDR1 SGHNT and CDR2 YENEEA come from the germline V gene. V dropped 5 bases and J dropped 0 bases, with 11 bases sitting between them. The CDR3 sequence: CASSPDSRSGNTIYF. CDR3 DNA: TGTGCCAGCAGCCCGGACAGTCGCTCTGGAAACACCATATATTTT.

The chain employs TRBV27 and TRBJ1-1; TRBD1 might be the D (5 bases). The CDR3 totals 13 residues. V was trimmed by 8 bases and J by 5 bases, leaving 15 bases between them. Germline V gives CDR1 MNHEY, CDR2 SMNVEV (reference sequence). In DNA form, the CDR3 reads TGTGCCAGCTCGAATCAGGGTCGTACTGAAGCTTTCTTT. It yields the protein CASSNQGRTEAFF.

The rearrangement uses TRBV18 and TRBJ2-5, with 8 positions matching TRBD2. This CDR3 is built from 15 residues. The germline V gene has CDR1 KGHSH and CDR2 LQKENI. V lost 1 base, J lost 5 bases, and 6 bases stayed unmatched. The CDR3: CASSPLFREGETQYF. DNA for the CDR3: TGTGCCAGCTCACCACTTTTTCGGGAGGGTGAGACCCAGTACTTC. The full variable domain, completed using reference TRBV18 and TRBJ2-5, is NAGVMQNPRHLVRRRGQEARLRCSPMKGHSHVYWYRQLPEEGLKFMVYLQKENIIDESGMPKERFSAEFPKEGPSILRIQQVVRGDSAAYFCASSPLFREGETQYFGPGTRLLVL.

This chain connects TRBV25-1 to TRBJ1-1; the match to TRBD1 covers 8 bases. V lost 9 bases and J lost 6; bases outside the gene matches: 9. Germline V lookup: CDR1 MGHDK, CDR2 SYGVNS. The CDR3 totals 13 residues. The CDR3 DNA is TGTGCCAGTCTACAGGGGGATCTTTCTGAAGCTTTCTTT. It translates to CASLQGDLSEAFF.

J is TRBJ2-2 and V is TRBV7-6, with TRBD1 as a possible D gene (6 bases). The CDR3 length is 16 residues. CDR1 and CDR2 from the germline V gene are SGHVS and FNYEAQ. The ends were cut back, 0 bases at V and 3 bases at J, with 11 bases in the middle. CDR3: CASSLAGQFHTGELFF. Written as DNA, the CDR3 is TGTGCCAGCAGCTTAGCCGGACAGTTCCACACCGGGGAGCTGTTTTTT. Full variable domain (missing parts from reference TRBV7-6 and TRBJ2-2): GAGVSQSPRYKVTKRGQDVALRCDPISGHVSLYWYRQALGQGPEFLTYFNYEAQQDKSGLPNDRFSAERPEGSISTLTIQRTEQRDSAMYRCASSLAGQFHTGELFFGEGSRLTVL.

This chain uses TRBV2 with TRBJ2-2; D is ambiguous. The CDR3 totals 13 residues. V lost 0 bases and J 6 bases, leaving 5 bases between the germline ends. Germline-derived CDR1 and CDR2 are SNHLY and FYNNEI. CDR3 protein: CASSEAGAGELFF. CDR3 bases: TGTGCCAGCAGTGAAGCGGGTGCCGGGGAGCTGTTTTTT.

The chain employs TRBV10-3 and TRBJ2-1; 10 nucleotides match TRBD2. The junction had 14 bases not matched to a gene; V was cut back by 0 bases and J by 15 bases. The CDR3 is 16 amino acids. The germline CDR1 and CDR2 sequences are ENHRY and SYGVKD. The CDR3, as DNA: TGTGCCATCAGTGAGTCGATTTCGGCTAGCGGGGGCCGGAGGTTCTTC. It specifies CAISESISASGGRRFF.

The rearrangement links TRBV11-3 to TRBJ2-3, with 9 bases matching TRBD1. The CDR3 runs to 19 residues. Germline V gives CDR1 SGHNT, CDR2 YENEEA. Unmatched junction bases numbered 11, after V lost 1 base and J lost 0 bases. CDR3 region: CASSLVDPGQGTSTDTQYF. DNA for the CDR3: TGTGCCAGCAGCTTAGTAGATCCCGGACAGGGGACTAGCACAGATACGCAGTATTTT.